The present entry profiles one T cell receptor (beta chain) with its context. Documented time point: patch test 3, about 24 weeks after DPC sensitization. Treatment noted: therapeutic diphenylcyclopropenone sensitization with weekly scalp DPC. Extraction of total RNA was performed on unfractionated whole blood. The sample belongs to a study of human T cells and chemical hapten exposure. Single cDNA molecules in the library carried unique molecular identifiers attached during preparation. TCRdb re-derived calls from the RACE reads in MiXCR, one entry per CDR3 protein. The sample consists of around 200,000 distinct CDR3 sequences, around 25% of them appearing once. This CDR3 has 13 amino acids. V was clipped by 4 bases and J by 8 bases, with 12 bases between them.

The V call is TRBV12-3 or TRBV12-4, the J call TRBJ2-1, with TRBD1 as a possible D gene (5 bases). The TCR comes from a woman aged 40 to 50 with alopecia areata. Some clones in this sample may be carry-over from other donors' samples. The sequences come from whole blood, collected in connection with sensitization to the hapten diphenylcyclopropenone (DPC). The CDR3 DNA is TGTGCCAGCAGTTCGATACAGGCGCATGAGCAGTTCTTC. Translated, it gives CASSSIQAHEQFF.